The 4 T cell receptor beta chains below come from one sample, sequenced in a study of blood T cell repertoires in COVID-19. Here immunoSEQ multiplex PCR was the method, and the copy in TCRdb shows in-frame clones only, minus some. The sample includes fewer than 400,000 clones, around 90% of them seen just once. What was sequenced was PBMCs or T cells enriched from blood (not recorded which). The receptors were gathered from a man aged 60 to 69 who had recovered from COVID-19.

The gene calls are TRBV28 and TRBJ2-7; TRBD2 is a possible D gene (5 bases). The germline V gene encodes CDR1 MDHEN and CDR2 SYDVKM. The ends were cut back, 6 bases at V and 5 bases at J, with 23 bases in the middle. The CDR3 totals 16 residues. The CDR3 DNA reads TGTGCCAGCAGCTCTAAGCCCATAACGGGAAGGCACGAGCAGTACTTC. Protein: CASSSKPITGRHEQYF.

The rearrangement joins TRBV19 to TRBJ2-3, with D possibly being TRBD1 (7 bases). Trimming removed 5 bases from V and 7 bases from J, with 22 bases in between. Germline values: CDR1 LNHDA, CDR2 SQIVND (reference sequence). CDR3 size: 16 residues. The CDR3 here is CASSLSPGGTRHTQYF. CDR3 nucleotide sequence: TGTGCCAGTAGTTTGTCCCCAGGGGGGACCCGCCATACGCAGTATTTT.

The chain combines TRBV6-5 with TRBJ2-2, with D unclear. V lost 2 bases and J 6 bases, leaving 10 bases between the germline ends. CDR3 length equals 14 residues. Germline V gene data show CDR1 as MNHEY and CDR2 as SVGAGI. The CDR3, as DNA: TGTGCCAGCAGTTACGTACGGAGCTCCGGGGAGCTGTTTTTT. Protein product: CASSYVRSSGELFF.

This sequence joins TRBV20-1 and TRBJ2-5; D not resolved. V gave up 3 bases and J gave up 3 bases, with 5 bases separating them. Germline values: CDR1 DFQATT, CDR2 SNEGSKA (reference sequence). CDR3 size: 11 residues. The CDR3 loop is CSASTEETQYF. CDR3 DNA: TGCAGTGCTAGTACGGAAGAGACCCAGTACTTC.